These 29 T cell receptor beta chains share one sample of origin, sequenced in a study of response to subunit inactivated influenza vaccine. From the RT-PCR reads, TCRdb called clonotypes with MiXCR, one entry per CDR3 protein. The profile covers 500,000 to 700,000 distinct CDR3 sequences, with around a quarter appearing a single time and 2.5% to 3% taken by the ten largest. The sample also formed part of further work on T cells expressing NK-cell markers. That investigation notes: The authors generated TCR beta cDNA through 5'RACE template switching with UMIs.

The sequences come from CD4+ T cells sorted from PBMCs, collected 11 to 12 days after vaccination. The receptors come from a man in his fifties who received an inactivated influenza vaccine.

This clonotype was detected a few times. The CDR3 DNA reads TGCGCCAGCAGCGAAAGGACAGACACAGATACGCAGTATTTT. Protein sequence: CASSERTDTDTQYF. The V and J genes are TRBV4-3 and TRBJ2-3; maybe TRBD1 (6 bases). V was pared by 5 bases and J by 2 bases, with 11 bases between. The CDR3 consists of 14 residues. Looked up from germline, CDR1 is LGHNA and CDR2 is YSLEER.

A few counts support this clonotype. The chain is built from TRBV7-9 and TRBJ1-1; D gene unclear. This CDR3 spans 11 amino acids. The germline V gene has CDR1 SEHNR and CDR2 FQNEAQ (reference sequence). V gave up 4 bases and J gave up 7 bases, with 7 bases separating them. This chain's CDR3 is CASSSQYEAFF. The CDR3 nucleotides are TGTGCCAGCAGCTCTCAGTATGAAGCTTTCTTT.

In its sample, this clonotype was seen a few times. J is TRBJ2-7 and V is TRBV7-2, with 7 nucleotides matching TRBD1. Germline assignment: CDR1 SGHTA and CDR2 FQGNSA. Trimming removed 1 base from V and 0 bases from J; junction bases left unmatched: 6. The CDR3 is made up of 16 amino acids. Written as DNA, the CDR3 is TGTGCCAGCAGCTTAGGAGGGGGCGCTTCCTCCTACGAGCAGTACTTC. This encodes CASSLGGGASSYEQYF.

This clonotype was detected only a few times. The CDR3 here is CASSQDPILGRQNTGELFF. CDR3 nucleotides: TGTGCCAGCAGCCAAGACCCCATTCTAGGCAGGCAGAACACCGGGGAGCTGTTTTTT. The gene calls are TRBV14 and TRBJ2-2, with no clear D. The V and J ends lost 0 bases and 1 base respectively, with 18 bases between them. CDR3 length equals 19 residues. The germline V gene encodes CDR1 SGHDN and CDR2 FVKESK. The variable domain in full, completed from reference TRBV14 and TRBJ2-2, reads EAGVTQFPSHSVIEKGQTVTLRCDPISGHDNLYWYRRVMGKEIKFLLHFVKESKQDESGMPNNRFLAERTGGTYSTLKVQPAELEDSGVYFCASSQDPILGRQNTGELFFGEGSRLTVL.

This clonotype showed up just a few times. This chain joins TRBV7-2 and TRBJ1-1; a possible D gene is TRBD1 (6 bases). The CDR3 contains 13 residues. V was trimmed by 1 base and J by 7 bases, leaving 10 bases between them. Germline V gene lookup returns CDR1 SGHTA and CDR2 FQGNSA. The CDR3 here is CASSLGQGFEAFF. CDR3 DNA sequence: TGTGCCAGCAGCTTAGGCCAGGGGTTTGAAGCTTTCTTT. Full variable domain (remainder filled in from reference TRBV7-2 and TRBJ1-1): GAGVSQSPSNKVTEKGKDVELRCDPISGHTALYWYRQSLGQGLEFLIYFQGNSAPDKSGLPSDRFSAERTGGSVSTLTIQRTQQEDSAVYLCASSLGQGFEAFFGQGTRLTVV.

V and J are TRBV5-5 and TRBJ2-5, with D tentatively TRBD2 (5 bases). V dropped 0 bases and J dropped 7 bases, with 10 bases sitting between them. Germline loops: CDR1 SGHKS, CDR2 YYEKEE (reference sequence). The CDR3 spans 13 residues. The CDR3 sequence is CASSLAGSGTQYF. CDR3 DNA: TGTGCCAGCAGCTTGGCTGGAAGCGGGACCCAGTACTTC.

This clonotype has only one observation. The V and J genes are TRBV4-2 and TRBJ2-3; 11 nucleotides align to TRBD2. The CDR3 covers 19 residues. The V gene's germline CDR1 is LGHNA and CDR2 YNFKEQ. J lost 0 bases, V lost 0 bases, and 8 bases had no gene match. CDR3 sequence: CASSQDITSGGLSTDTQYF. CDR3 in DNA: TGTGCCAGCAGCCAAGATATTACTAGCGGGGGCCTTAGCACAGATACGCAGTATTTT.

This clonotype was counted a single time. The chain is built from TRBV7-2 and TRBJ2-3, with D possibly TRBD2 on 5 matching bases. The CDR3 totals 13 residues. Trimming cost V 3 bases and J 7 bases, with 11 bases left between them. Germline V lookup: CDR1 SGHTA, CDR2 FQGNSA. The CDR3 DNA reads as TGTGCCAGCAGCTTCGAACGGGAAAATACGCAGTATTTT. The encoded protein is CASSFERENTQYF. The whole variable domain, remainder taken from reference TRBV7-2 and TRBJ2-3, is GAGVSQSPSNKVTEKGKDVELRCDPISGHTALYWYRQSLGQGLEFLIYFQGNSAPDKSGLPSDRFSAERTGGSVSTLTIQRTQQEDSAVYLCASSFERENTQYFGPGTRLTVL.

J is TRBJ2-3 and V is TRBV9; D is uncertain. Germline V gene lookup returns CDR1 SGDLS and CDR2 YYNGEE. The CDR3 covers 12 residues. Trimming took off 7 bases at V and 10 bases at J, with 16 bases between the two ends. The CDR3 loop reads CASEEPGKAQYF. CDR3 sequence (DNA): TGTGCCAGCGAAGAACCGGGTAAGGCGCAGTATTTT.

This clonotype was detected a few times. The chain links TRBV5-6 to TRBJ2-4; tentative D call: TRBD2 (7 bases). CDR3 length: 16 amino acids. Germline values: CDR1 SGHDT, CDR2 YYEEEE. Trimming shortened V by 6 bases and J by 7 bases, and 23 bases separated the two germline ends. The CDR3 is CASMPYGGGRGNIQYF. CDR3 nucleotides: TGTGCCAGCATGCCCTATGGGGGGGGCCGAGGGAACATTCAGTACTTC.

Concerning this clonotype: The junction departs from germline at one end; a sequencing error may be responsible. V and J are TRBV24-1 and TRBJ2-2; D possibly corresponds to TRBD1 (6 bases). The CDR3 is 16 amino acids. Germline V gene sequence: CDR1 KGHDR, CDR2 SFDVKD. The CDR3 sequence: CATSGLAGRGTGELFF. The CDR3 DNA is TGTGCCACCAGTGGTTTGGCTGGCAGGGGCACCGGGGAGCTGTTTTTT.

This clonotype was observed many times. The CDR3: CSVGEGVNEQFF. CDR3 sequence (DNA): TGCAGCGTTGGGGAAGGGGTCAATGAGCAGTTCTTC. The V and J genes are TRBV29-1 and TRBJ2-1; the D gene is possibly TRBD1 (5 bases). V lost 4 bases to trimming and J lost 6 bases, with 10 bases between them. The CDR3 has 12 amino acids. Germline CDR1 SQVTM, CDR2 ANQGSEA.

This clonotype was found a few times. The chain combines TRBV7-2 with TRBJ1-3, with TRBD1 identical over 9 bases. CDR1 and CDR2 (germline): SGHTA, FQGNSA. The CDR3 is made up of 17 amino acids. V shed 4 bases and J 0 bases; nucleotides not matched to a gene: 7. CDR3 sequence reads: CASSYAPTGGSGNTIYF. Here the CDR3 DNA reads TGTGCCAGCAGCTATGCCCCGACAGGGGGCTCTGGAAACACCATATATTTT.

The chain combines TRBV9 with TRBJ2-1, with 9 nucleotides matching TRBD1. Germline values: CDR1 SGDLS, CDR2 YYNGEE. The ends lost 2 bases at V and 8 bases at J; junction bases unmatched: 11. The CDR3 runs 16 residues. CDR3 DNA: TGTGCCAGCAGCGTTTCCGGGACAGGGAACTTCCATGAGCAGTTCTTC. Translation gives CASSVSGTGNFHEQFF. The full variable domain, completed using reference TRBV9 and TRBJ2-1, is DSGVTQTPKHLITATGQRVTLRCSPRSGDLSVYWYQQSLDQGLQFLIQYYNGEERAKGNILERFSAQQFPDLHSELNLSSLELGDSALYFCASSVSGTGNFHEQFFGPGTRLTVL.

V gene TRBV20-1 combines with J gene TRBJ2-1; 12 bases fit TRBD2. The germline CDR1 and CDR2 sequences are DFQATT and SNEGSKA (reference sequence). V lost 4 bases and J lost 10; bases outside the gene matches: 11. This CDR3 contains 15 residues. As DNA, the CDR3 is TGCAGTGCTAATACAGGGGCTGGACTAGCGGGAGAGCAGTTCTTC. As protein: CSANTGAGLAGEQFF.

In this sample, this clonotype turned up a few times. Written as DNA, the CDR3 is TGTGCCAGCAGCGCCCACAGGGGGCGAAATACGCAGTATTTT. Its translation: CASSAHRGRNTQYF. The rearrangement links TRBV7-2 to TRBJ2-3, with 9 bases fitting TRBD1. The CDR3 spans 14 residues. The J segment lost 7 bases and the V segment lost 5 bases, leaving 7 bases of the junction unmatched. The germline V gene has CDR1 SGHTA and CDR2 FQGNSA.

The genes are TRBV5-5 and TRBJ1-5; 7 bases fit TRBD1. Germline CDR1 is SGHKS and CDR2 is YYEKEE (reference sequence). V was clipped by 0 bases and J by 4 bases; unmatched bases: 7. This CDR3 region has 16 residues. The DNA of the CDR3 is TGTGCCAGCAGCTTGGTAGGGGGCGGCAGGAATCAGCCCCAGCATTTT. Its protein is CASSLVGGGRNQPQHF.

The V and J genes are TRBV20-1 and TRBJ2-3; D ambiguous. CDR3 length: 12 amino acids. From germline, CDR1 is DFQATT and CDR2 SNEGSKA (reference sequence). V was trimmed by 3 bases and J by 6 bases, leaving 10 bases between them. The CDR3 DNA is TGCAGTGCTAGGGTTATCGGGGATACGCAGTATTTT. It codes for CSARVIGDTQYF.

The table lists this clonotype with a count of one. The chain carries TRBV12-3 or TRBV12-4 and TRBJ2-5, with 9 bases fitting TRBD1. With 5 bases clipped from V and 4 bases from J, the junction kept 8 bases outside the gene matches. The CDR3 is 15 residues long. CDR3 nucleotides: TGTGCCAGCAGTCCGGGACAGGGAAATTCAGAGACCCAGTACTTC. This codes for CASSPGQGNSETQYF.

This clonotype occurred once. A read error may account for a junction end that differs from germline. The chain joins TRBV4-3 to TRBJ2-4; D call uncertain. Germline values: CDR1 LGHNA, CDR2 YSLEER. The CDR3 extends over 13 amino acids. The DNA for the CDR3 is TGCGCCATCAGCCAGATCCAAGGGAACATTCAGTACTTC. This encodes CAISQIQGNIQYF.

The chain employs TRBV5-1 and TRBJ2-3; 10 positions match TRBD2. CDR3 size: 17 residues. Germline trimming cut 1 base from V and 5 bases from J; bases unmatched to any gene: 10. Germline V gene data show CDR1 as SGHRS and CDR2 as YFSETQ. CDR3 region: CASSLMSGRGFGDTQYF. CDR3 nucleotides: TGCGCCAGCAGCTTGATGAGCGGGAGGGGATTCGGAGATACGCAGTATTTT.

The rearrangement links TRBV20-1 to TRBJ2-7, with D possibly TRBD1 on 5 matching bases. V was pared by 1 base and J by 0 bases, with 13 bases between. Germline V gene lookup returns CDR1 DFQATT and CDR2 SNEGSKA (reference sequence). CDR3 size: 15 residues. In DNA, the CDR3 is TGCAGTGCTAGAGTCGGTAGGACAACCTCCTACGAGCAGTACTTC. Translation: CSARVGRTTSYEQYF.

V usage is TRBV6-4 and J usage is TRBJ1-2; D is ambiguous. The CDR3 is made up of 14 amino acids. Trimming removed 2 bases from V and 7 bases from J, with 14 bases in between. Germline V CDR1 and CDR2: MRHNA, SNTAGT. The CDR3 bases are TGTGCCAGCAGTGACCCGGGAAAACTCGGTGGCTACACCTTC. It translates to CASSDPGKLGGYTF.

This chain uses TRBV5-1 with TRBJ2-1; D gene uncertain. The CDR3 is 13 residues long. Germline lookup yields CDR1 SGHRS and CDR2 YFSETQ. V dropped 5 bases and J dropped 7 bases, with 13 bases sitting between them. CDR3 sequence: CASSWRSVNEQFF. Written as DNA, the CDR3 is TGCGCCAGCAGTTGGCGGTCCGTAAATGAGCAGTTCTTC.

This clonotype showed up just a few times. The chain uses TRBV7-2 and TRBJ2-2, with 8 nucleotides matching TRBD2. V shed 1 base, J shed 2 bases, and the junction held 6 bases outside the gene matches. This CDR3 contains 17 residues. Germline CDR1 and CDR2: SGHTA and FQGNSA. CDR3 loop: CASSLVGAGVNTGELFF. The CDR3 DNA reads TGTGCCAGCAGCTTAGTAGGAGCGGGGGTTAACACCGGGGAGCTGTTTTTT.

CDR3 protein: CASSTTNTEAFF. Here the CDR3 DNA reads TGTGCCAGCAGTACCACGAACACTGAAGCTTTCTTT. This rearrangement joins TRBV12-3 or TRBV12-4 to TRBJ1-1; D remains ambiguous. The length of the CDR3 is 12 residues. Trimming took off 5 bases at V and 1 base at J, with 5 bases between the two ends.

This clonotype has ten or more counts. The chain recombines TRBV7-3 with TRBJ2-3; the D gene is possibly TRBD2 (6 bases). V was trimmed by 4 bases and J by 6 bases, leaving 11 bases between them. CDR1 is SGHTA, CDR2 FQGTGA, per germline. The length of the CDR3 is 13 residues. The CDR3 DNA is TGTGCCAGCAGCTGGGAGGCGTATGATACGCAGTATTTT. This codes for CASSWEAYDTQYF.

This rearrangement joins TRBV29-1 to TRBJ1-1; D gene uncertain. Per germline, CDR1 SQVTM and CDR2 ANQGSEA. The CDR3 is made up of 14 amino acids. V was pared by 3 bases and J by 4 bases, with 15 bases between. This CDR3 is CSVEIGHPGTEAFF. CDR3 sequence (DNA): TGCAGCGTTGAGATTGGGCACCCAGGCACTGAAGCTTTCTTT.

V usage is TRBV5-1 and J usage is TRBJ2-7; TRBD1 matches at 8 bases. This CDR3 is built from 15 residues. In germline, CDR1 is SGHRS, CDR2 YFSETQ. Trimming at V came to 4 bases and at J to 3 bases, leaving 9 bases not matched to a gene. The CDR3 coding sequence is TGCGCCAGCAGCCTCCTTCCGACAGGGGACTACGAGCAGTACTTC. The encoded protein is CASSLLPTGDYEQYF.